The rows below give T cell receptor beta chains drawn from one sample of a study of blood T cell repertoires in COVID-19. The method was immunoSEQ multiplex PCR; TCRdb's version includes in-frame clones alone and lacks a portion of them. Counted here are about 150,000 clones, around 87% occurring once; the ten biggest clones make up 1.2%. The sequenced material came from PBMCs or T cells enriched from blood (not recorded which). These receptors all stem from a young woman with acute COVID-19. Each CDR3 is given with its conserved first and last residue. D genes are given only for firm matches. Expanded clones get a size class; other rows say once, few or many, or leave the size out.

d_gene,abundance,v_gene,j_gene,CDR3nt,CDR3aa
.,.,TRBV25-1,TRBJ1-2,TGTGCCAGCACCCACTCCGGGCGGGGGGCGACTGACTATGGCTACACCTTC,CASTHSGRGATDYGYTF
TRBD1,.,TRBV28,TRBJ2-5,TGTGCCAGCGCAACAGGGGACCAAGAGACCCAGTACTTC,CASATGDQETQYF
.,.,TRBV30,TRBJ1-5,TGTGCCTGCTCACAGGCCTCGAATCAGCCCCAGCATTTT,CACSQASNQPQHF
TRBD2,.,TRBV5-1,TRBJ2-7,TGCGCCAGCAGCCCCCCGACTAGCAGGGCCTACGAGCAGTACTTC,CASSPPTSRAYEQYF
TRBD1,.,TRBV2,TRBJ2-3,TGTGCCAGCACAGTGACAGGGGGCGCAGATACGCAGTATTTT,CASTVTGGADTQYF
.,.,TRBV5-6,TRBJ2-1,TGTGCCAGCAGCTTCCGCTATACTACCGACAATGAGCAGTTCTTC,CASSFRYTTDNEQFF
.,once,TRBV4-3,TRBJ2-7,TGCGCCAGCAGCCAAGCCGGCGGGACAACGGGACAGAAGTTCTACGAGCAGTACTTC,CASSQAGGTTGQKFYEQYF
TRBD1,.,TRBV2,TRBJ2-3,TGTGCCAGCAGTGAATCGCAGGGGGCTACCGCGCAGTATTTT,CASSESQGATAQYF
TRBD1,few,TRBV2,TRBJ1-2,TGTGCCAGCAGAGCACTTCCGGGACAGGGAGTGGGGTTCTATGGCTACACCTTC,CASRALPGQGVGFYGYTF
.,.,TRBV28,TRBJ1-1,TGTGCCAGCAGTCTTAGGAGTAGGGGCCGGGGGACTTTCTTT,CASSLRSRGRGTFF
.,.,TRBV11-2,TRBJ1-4,TGTGCCAGCAGCACAGCAACTAATGAAAAACTGTTTTTT,CASSTATNEKLFF
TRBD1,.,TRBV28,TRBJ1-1,TGTGCCAGCAGTACCGGACAGGGGGCGGGGAACACTGAAGCTTTCTTT,CASSTGQGAGNTEAFF
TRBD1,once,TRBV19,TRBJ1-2,TGTGCCAGTAGCGATAGGACAGGGAACGTCCGTGAAACTGGGAGTGGCTACACCTTC,CASSDRTGNVRETGSGYTF
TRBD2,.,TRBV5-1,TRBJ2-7,TGCGCCAGCAGCTTGTTCTCAGCGGGGATCGAGCAGTACTTC,CASSLFSAGIEQYF
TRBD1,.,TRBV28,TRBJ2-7,TGTGCCAGCAGTTTAATCGAGGGGGCGCGGTACGAGCAGTACTTC,CASSLIEGARYEQYF
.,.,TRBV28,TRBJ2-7,TGTGCCAGCAGTGCCCTGGACAACACCTACGAGCAGTACTTC,CASSALDNTYEQYF
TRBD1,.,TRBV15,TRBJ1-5,TGTGCCACCAGCAGAGATGCGACAGGGAGTGGCAATCAGCCCCAGCATTTT,CATSRDATGSGNQPQHF
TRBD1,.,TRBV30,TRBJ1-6,TGTGCCTGGCAGGGGGCTTCCAATTCACCCCTCCACTTT,CAWQGASNSPLHF
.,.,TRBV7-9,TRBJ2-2,TGTGCCAGCAGCTTCATCGGTGACACCGGGGAGCTGTTTTTT,CASSFIGDTGELFF
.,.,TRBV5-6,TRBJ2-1,TGTGCCAGCAGCTTGGTATCTGCGGATGAGCAGTTCTTC,CASSLVSADEQFF
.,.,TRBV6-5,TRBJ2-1,TGTGCCAGCATGGTGGGACTTGAGCAGTTCTTC,CASMVGLEQFF
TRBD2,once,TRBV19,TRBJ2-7,TGTGCCAGTAGTACCAAAGCGGGAGAGACGAGAGCCTACGAGCAGTACTTC,CASSTKAGETRAYEQYF
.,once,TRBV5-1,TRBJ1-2,TGCGCCAGCAGCTTGGGTCCGGAGTATGGCTACACCTTC,CASSLGPEYGYTF
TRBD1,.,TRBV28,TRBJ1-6,TGTGCCACCGGGACAGGGCTGAAATCACCCCTCCACTTT,CATGTGLKSPLHF
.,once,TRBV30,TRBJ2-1,TGTGCCTGGAGTGTACAGGCCCTGAATGAGCAGTTCTTC,CAWSVQALNEQFF
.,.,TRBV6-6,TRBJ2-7,TGTGCCAGCAGTTACCCACCGGACAGCTACGAGCAGTACTTC,CASSYPPDSYEQYF
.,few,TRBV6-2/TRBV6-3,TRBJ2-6,TGTGCCAGCAGTTACCTTCCCCCCTCTGGGGCCAACGTCCTGACTTTC,CASSYLPPSGANVLTF
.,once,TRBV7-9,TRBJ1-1,TGTGCCAGCAGCGTTAACAGGGACGACACTGAAGCTTTCTTT,CASSVNRDDTEAFF
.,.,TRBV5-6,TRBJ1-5,TGTGCCAGCAGCTTGCGGGAAACGGGCAATCAGCCCCAGCATTTT,CASSLRETGNQPQHF
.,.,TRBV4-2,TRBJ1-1,TGTGCCAGCAGCCAAACAGAGAACACTGAAGCTTTCTTT,CASSQTENTEAFF
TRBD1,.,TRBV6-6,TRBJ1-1,TGTGCCAGCAGTACCACGACAGGGGGCACTGAAGCTTTCTTT,CASSTTTGGTEAFF
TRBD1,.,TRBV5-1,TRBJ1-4,TGCGCCAGCAGCTTGGGTCAGGGGGTTGAAAAACTGTTTTTT,CASSLGQGVEKLFF
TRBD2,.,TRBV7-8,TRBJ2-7,TGTGCCAGCGGCCGGACTAGCGGTACCTACGAGCAGTACTTC,CASGRTSGTYEQYF
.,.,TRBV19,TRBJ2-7,TGTGCCAGTAGTGCGACAGTTTCCTACGAGCAGTACTTC,CASSATVSYEQYF
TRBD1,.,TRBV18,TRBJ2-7,TGTGCCAGCTCACCACCGACAGGGACCGAGCAGTACTTC,CASSPPTGTEQYF
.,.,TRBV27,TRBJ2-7,TGTGCCAGCAGCCCTGCCACAGGGTCCTACGAGCAGTACTTC,CASSPATGSYEQYF
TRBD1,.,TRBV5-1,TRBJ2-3,TGCGCCAGCAGCTTGGGGGACAGGGACACAGATACGCAGTATTTT,CASSLGDRDTDTQYF
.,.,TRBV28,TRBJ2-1,TGTGCCAGCAGGGGAGGGGGGGTAATACGCAATGAGCAGTTCTTC,CASRGGGVIRNEQFF
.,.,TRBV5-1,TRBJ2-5,TGCGCCAGCAGCTTGACCGGCAGGGTACAAGAGACCCAGTACTTC,CASSLTGRVQETQYF
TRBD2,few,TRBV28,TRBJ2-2,TGTGCCACCGGGAGGGGTCCCGGGGAGCTGTTTTTT,CATGRGPGELFF
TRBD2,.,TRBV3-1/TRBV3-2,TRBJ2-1,TGTGCCAGCAGCCAAGCCCGGACTAGCGGGAACAATGAGCAGTTCTTC,CASSQARTSGNNEQFF
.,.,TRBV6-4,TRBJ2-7,TGTGCCAGATGGGGCCGGCCTATTCCCTACGAGCAGTACTTC,CARWGRPIPYEQYF
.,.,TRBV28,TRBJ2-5,TGTGCCAGCAGTTTTACGGGTTCCCAGTACTTC,CASSFTGSQYF
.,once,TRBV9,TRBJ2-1,TGTGCCAGCGGGGACCTATCGCGGGGAAACAATGAGCAGTTCTTC,CASGDLSRGNNEQFF
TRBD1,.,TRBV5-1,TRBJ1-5,TGCGCCAGCAGCCCGGCAGGGGGCGGCGGGGATCAGCCCCAGCATTTT,CASSPAGGGGDQPQHF
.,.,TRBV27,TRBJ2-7,TGTGCCAGCAGAGGTCCCGGGACTTTGTCGGGTCCCCACGAGCAGTACTTC,CASRGPGTLSGPHEQYF
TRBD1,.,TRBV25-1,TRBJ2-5,TGTGCCAGCAGTGAATCGGGGACAGACGAAGAGACCCAGTACTTC,CASSESGTDEETQYF
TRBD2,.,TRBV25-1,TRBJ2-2,TGTGCCAGCAGTGATCCTAGCGGGAGCACCGGGGAGCTGTTTTTT,CASSDPSGSTGELFF
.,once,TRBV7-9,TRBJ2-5,TGTGCCAGCAGCTTAGCCGCGGGGTTATTACAAGAGACCCAGTACTTC,CASSLAAGLLQETQYF
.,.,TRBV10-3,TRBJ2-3,TGTGCCATCAGTGAGTCCGGGGGAAGCACAGATACGCAGTATTTT,CAISESGGSTDTQYF
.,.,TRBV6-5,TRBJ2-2,TGTGCCAGCAGTTACCCCTGGGGACAGAACACCGGGGAGCTGTTTTTT,CASSYPWGQNTGELFF
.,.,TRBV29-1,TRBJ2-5,TGCAGCGTTGAAGATCTGGAGCTCAAGCGCCAAGAGACCCAGTACTTC,CSVEDLELKRQETQYF
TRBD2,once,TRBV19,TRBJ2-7,TGTGCCAGTAGTGAACTAGCGGGAGGCCCCAGAGACTTC,CASSELAGGPRDF
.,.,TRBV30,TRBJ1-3,TGTGCCTGGAGTGATACAGGAAACACCATATATTTT,CAWSDTGNTIYF
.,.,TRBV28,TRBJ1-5,TGTGCCAGCGCGAATGGGGGGACTAGCAATCAGCCCCAGCATTTT,CASANGGTSNQPQHF